This T cell receptor beta chain stems from a study of blood T cell repertoires in COVID-19. Details on this clone: The junction does not match germline at one end; this may be a read error.

The data were produced by immunoSEQ multiplex PCR, yet TCRdb's version contains in-frame clones alone and is incomplete. The sample consists of about 50,000 clones, around 87% of them appearing once. The CDR3 has 14 residues. Germline V gene sequence: CDR1 MRHNA, CDR2 SNTAGT. This receptor was taken from a woman of 80 years or more with COVID-19, enrolled during active disease. The chain carries TRBV6-4 and TRBJ1-2, with D possibly being TRBD1 (5 bases). The sample taken for sequencing was peripheral blood. The CDR3 coding sequence is TGTGCCAGCAGTGAGGGTCGGACGCCAGGGTCTCTGATCTTC. As protein: CASSEGRTPGSLIF.